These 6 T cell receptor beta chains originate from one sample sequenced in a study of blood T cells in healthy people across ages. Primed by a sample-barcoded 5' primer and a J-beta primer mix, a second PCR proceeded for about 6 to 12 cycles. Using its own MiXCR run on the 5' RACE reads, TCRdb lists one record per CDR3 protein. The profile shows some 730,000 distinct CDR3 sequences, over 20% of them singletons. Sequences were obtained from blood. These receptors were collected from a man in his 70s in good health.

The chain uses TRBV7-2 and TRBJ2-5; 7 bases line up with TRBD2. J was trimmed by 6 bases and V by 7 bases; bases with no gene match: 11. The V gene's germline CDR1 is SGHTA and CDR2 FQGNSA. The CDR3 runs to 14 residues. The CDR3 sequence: CASTGLGLRKTQYF. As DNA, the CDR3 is TGTGCCAGCACAGGACTAGGCTTAAGAAAGACCCAGTACTTC.

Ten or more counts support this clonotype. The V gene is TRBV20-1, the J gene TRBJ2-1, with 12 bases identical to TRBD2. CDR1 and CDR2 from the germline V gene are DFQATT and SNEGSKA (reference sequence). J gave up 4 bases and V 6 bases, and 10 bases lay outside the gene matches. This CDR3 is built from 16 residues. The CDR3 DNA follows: TGCAGTGCCCCCTATACTAGCGGGAGGTTTTACAATGAGCAGTTCTTC. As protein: CSAPYTSGRFYNEQFF.

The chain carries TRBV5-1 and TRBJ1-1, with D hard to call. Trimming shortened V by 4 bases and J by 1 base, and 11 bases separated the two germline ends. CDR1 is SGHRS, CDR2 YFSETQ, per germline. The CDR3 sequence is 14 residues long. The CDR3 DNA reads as TGCGCCAGCAGCAACCCCGGAGGGAACACTGAAGCTTTCTTT. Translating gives CASSNPGGNTEAFF. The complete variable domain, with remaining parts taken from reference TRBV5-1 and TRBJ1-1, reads KAGVTQTPRYLIKTRGQQVTLSCSPISGHRSVSWYQQTPGQGLQFLFEYFSETQRNKGNFPGRFSGRQFSNSRSEMNVSTLELGDSALYLCASSNPGGNTEAFFGQGTRLTVV.

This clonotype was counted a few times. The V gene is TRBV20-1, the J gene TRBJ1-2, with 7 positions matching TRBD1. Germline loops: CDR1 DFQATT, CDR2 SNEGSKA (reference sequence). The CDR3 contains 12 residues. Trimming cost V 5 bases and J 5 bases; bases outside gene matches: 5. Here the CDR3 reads CSALTGVYGYTF. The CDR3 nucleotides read TGCAGTGCTCTCACAGGGGTATATGGCTACACCTTC.

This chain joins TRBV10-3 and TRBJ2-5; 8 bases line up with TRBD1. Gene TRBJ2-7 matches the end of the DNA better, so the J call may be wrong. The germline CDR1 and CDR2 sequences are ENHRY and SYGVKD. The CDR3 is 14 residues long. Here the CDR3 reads CAIRTGQGSYEQYF. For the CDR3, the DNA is TGTGCCATCCGTACCGGACAGGGTTCCTACGAGCAGTACTTC.

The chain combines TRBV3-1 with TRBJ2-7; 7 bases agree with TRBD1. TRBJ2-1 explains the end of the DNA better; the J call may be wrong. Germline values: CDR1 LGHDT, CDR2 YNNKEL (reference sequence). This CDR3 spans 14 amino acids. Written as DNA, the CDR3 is TGTGCCAGCAGCCTTCCGGGACAGATCAATGAGCAGTTCTTC. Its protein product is CASSLPGQINEQFF.